This T cell receptor beta chain was captured in a study of molecular identifiers for immune sequencing clone quantification. As to this clonotype: Its antigen is unknown.

Study findings and constraints: Highly expanded clone sizes could be underestimated through barcode sharing by identical TCR molecules.

The authors gated naive CD8 T cells as CD8+CD4-CCR7+CD45RA+ for sorting. Methods described previously, with TCR primers listed, were used for bulk TCR libraries. TCRdb re-called the PCR reads with MiXCR, one entry per CDR3 protein. The repertoire includes some 580,000 distinct CDR3 sequences, about 25% of them detected once, and 0.6% to 0.9% sits in the top ten. CDR3 size: 13 residues. Trimming left V 3 bases short and J 4 bases short, with 13 bases between. Germline V gene data show CDR1 as DFQATT and CDR2 as SNEGSKA (reference sequence). The sample taken for sequencing was naive CD8+ T cells from blood, with Jurkat cell RNA spiked in. Subset here: FACS-sorted CD8+CD4-CCR7+CD45RA+ naive T cells. The V and J genes are TRBV20-1 and TRBJ2-7, with no clear D. This sequence originates from a human donor in good health. Some libraries in this study had Jurkat cell RNA spiked in. CDR3 DNA: TGCAGTGCTAGTGACCCTTATATTTACGAGCAGTACTTC. Translated: CSASDPYIYEQYF.